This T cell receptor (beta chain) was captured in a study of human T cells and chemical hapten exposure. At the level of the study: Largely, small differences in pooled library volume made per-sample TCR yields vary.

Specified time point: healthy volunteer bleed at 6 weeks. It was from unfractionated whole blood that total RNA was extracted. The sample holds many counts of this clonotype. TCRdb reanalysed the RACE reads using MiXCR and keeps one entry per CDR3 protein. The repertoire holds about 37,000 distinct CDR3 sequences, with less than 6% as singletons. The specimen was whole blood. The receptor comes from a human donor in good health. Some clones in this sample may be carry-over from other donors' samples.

The CDR3 is CATGLTGDEQYF. In DNA, the CDR3 is TGTGCCACTGGGTTGACAGGGGACGAGCAGTACTTC. The chain uses TRBV24-1 and TRBJ2-7, with 8 bases identical to TRBD1. CDR1 KGHDR and CDR2 SFDVKD come from the germline V gene. This CDR3 comprises 12 residues. V gave up 10 bases and J gave up 5 bases; unmatched junction bases: 6.